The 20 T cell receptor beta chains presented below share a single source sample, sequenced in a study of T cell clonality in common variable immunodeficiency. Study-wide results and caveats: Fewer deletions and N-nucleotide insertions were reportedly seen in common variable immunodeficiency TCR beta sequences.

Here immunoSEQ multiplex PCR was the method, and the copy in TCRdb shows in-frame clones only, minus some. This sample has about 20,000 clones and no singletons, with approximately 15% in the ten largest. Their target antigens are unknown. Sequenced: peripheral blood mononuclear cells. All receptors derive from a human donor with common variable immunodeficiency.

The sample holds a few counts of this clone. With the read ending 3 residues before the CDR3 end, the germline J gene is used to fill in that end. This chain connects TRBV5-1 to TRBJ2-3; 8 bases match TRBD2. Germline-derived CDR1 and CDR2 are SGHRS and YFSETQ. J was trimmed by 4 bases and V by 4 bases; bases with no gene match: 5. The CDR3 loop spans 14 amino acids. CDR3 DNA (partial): TGCGCCAGCAGCCTCGGGGGGGGAGCAGATACG. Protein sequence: CASSLGGGADT. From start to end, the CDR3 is CASSLGGGADTQYF.

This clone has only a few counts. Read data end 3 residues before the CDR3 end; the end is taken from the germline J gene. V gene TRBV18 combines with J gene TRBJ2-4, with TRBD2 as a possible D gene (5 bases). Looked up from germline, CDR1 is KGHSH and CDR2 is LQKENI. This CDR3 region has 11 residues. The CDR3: CASSPGDFQYF. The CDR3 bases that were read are TGTGCCAGCTCACCCGGGGATTTT.

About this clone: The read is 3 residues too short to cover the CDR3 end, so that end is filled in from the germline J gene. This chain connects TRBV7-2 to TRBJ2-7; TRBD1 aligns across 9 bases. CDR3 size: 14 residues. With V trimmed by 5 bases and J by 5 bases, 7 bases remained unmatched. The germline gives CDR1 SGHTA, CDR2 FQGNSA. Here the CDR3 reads CASSARTGVHEQYF. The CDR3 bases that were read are TGTGCCAGCAGCGCCCGGACAGGGGTGCACGAG.

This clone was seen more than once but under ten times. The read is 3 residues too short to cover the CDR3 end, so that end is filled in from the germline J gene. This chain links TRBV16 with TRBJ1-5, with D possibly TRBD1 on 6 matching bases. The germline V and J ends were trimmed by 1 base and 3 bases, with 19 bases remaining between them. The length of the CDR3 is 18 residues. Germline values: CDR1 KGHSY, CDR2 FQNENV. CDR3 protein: CASSQLVSSRGANQPQHF. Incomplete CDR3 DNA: TGTGCCAGCAGCCAATTGGTTTCGTCCCGGGGGGCCAATCAGCCC.

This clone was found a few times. CDR3 loop: CSARLGYTDTQYF. The sequenced part of the CDR3 DNA is TGCAGTGCTAGACTAGGATACACAGATACG. The rearrangement uses TRBV20-1 and TRBJ2-3; D is unclear. The read halts 3 residues ahead of the CDR3 end, with the missing end drawn from the germline J gene. Trimming pared 2 bases from V and 2 bases from J, leaving 8 bases between. The CDR3 has 13 residues. Germline CDR1 is DFQATT and CDR2 is SNEGSKA (reference sequence).

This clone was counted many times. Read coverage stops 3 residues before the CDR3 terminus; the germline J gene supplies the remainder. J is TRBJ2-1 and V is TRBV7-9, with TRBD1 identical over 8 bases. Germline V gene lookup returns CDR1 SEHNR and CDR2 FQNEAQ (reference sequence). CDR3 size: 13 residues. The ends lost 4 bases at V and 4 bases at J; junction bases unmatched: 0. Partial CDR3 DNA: TGTGCCAGCAGCTGGACAGGGTACAATGAG. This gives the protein CASSWTGYNE. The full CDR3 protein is CASSWTGYNEQFF.

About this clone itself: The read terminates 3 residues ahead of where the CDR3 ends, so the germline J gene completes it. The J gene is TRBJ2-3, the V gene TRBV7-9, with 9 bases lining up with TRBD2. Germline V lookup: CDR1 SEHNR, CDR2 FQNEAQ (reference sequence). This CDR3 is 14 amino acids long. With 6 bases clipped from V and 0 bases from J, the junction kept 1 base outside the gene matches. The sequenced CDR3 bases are TGTGCCAGCAGGCTAGCGGGAAGCACAGATACG. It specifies CASRLAGSTDT. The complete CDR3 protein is CASRLAGSTDTQYF.

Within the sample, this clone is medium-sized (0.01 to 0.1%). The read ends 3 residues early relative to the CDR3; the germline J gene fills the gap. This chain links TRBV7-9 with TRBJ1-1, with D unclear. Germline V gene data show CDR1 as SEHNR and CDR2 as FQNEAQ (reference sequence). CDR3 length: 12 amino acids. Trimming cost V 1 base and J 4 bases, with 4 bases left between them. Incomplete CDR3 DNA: TGTGCCAGCAGCTTAGTAGTCACTGAA. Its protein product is CASSLVVTE. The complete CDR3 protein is CASSLVVTEAFF.

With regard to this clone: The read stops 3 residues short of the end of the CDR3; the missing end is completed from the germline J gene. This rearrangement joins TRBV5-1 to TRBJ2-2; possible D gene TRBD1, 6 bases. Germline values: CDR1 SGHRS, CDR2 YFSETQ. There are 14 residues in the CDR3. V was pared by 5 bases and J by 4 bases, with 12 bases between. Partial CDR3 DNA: TGCGCCAGCAGGGAACAGGGTGCCACCGGGGAG. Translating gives CASREQGATGE. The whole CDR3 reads CASREQGATGELFF.

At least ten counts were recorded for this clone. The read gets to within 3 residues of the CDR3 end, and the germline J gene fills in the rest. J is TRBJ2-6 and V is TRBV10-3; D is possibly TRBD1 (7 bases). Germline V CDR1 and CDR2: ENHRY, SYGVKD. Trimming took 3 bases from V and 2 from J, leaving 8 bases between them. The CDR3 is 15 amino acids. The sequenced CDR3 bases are TGTGCCATCAGTGACAGGGGGGCTGGGGCCAACGTC. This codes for CAISDRGAGANV. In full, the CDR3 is CAISDRGAGANVLTF.

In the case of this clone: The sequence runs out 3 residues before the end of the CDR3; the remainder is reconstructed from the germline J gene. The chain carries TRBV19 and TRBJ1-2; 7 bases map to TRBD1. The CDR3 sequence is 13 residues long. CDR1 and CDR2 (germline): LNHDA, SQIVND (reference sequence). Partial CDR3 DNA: TGTGCCAGTAGTACCCAGGGGGATTGGGGC. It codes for CASSTQGDWG. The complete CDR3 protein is CASSTQGDWGYTF.

CDR3 sequence reads: CASSSVAGLAVNEQFF. The DNA read from the CDR3 is TGCGCCAGCAGCTCCGTGGCTGGACTAGCCGTCAATGAG. V and J are TRBV5-1 and TRBJ2-1, with 8 nucleotides matching TRBD2. The missing CDR3 end, 3 residues past where the read stops, is filled in from the germline J gene. In germline, CDR1 is SGHRS, CDR2 YFSETQ. V was clipped by 3 bases and J by 6 bases; unmatched bases: 11. This CDR3 is 16 amino acids long. Filled out from reference TRBV5-1 and TRBJ2-1, the complete variable domain reads KAGVTQTPRYLIKTRGQQVTLSCSPISGHRSVSWYQQTPGQGLQFLFEYFSETQRNKGNFPGRFSGRQFSNSRSEMNVSTLELGDSALYLCASSSVAGLAVNEQFFGPGTRLTVL.

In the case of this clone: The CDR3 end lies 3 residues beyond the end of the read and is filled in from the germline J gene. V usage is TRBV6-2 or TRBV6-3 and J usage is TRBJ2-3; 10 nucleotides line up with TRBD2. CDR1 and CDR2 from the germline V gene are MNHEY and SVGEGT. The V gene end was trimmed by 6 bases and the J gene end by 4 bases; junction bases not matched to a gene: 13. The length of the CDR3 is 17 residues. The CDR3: CASRNQQGLAAADTQYF. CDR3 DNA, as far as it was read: TGTGCCAGCAGGAATCAACAAGGACTAGCGGCAGCAGATACG.

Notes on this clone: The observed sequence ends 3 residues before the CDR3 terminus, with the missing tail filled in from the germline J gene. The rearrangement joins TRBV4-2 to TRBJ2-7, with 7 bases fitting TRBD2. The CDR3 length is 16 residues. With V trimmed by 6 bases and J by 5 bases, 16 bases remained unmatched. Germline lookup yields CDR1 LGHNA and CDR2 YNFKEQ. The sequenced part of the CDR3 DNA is TGTGCCAGCAGGCTCTCCGGGACTACCGCCGGAGACGAG. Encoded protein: CASRLSGTTAGDE. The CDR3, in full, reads CASRLSGTTAGDEQYF.

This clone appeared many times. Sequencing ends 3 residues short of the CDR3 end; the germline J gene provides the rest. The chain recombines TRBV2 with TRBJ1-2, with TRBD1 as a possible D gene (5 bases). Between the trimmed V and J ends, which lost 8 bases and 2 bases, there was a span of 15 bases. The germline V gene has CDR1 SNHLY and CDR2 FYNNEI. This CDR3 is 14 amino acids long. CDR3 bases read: TGTGCCAGCCCAGACAGCCCCCAAAACTATGGC. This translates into CASPDSPQNYG. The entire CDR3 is CASPDSPQNYGYTF.

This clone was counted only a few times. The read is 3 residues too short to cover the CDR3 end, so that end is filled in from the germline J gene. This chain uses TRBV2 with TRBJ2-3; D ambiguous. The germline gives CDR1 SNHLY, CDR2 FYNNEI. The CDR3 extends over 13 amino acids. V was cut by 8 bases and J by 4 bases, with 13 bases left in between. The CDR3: CASRGVNADTQYF. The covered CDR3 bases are TGTGCCAGCCGCGGTGTGAACGCAGATACG.

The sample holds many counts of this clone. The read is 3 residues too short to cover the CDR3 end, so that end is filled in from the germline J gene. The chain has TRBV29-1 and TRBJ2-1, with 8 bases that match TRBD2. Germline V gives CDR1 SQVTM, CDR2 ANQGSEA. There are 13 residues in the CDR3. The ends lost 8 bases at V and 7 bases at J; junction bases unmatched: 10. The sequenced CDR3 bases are TGCAGCTTCCAACCAGCGGGAGTAAATGAG. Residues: CSFQPAGVNE. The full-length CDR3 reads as CSFQPAGVNEQFF.

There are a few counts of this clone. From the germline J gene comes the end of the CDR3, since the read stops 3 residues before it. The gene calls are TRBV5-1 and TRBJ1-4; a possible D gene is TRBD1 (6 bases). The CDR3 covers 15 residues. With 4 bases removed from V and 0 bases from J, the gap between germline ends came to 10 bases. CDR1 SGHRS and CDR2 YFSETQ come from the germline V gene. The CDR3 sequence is CASSDGTSTNEKLFF. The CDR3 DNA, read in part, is TGCGCCAGCAGCGACGGGACATCAACTAATGAAAAA.

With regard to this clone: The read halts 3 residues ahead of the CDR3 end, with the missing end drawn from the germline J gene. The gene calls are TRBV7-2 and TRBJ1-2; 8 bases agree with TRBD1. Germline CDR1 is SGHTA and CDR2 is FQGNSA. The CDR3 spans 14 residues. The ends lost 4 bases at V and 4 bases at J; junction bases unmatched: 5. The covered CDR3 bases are TGTGCCAGCAGCTGGACAGGGATCCCCTATGGC. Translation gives CASSWTGIPYG. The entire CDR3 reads CASSWTGIPYGYTF.

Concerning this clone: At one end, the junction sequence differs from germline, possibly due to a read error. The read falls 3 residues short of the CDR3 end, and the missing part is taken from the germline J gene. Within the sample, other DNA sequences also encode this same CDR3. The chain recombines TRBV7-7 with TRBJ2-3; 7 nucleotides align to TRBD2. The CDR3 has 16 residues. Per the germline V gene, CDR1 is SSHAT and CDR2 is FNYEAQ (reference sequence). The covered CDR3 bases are TGTGCTAGCAGCTTAGTCGTGGCGGGAGCGGGGGATACG. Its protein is CASSLVVAGAGDT. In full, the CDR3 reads CASSLVVAGAGDTQYF.